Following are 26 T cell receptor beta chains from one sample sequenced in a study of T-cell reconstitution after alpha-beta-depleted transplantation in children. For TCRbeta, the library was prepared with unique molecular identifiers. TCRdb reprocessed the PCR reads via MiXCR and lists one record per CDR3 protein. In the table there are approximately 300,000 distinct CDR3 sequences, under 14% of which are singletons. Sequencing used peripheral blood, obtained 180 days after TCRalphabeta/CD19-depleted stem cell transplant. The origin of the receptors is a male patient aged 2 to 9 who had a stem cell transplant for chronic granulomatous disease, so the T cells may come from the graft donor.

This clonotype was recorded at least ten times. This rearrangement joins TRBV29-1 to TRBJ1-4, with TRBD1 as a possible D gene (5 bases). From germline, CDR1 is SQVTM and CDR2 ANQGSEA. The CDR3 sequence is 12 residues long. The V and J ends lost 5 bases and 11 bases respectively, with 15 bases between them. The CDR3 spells CSVHTGSHKLFF. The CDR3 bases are TGCAGCGTTCACACAGGAAGCCATAAACTGTTTTTT.

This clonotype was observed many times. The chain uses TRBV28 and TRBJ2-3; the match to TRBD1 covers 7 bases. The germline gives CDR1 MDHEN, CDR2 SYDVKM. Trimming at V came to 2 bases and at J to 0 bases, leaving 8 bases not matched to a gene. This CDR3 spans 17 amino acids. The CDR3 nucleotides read TGTGCCAGCAGTTTAGACCAGACAGGGCTGAGCACAGATACGCAGTATTTT. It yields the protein CASSLDQTGLSTDTQYF. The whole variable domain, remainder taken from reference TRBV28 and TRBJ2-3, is DVKVTQSSRYLVKRTGEKVFLECVQDMDHENMFWYRQDPGLGLRLIYFSYDVKMKEKGDIPEGYSVSREKKERFSLILESASTNQTSMYLCASSLDQTGLSTDTQYFGPGTRLTVL.

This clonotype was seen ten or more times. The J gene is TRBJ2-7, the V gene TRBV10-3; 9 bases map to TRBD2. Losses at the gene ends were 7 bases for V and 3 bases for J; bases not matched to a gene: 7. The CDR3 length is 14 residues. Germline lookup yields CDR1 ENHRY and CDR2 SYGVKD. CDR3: CAINRAGGDYEQYF. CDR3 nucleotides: TGTGCCATCAACCGAGCGGGAGGAGACTACGAGCAGTACTTC.

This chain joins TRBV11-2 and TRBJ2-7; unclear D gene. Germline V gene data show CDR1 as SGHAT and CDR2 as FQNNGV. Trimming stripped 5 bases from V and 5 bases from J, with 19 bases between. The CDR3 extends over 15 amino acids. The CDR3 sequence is CASSRTRHSVHEQYF. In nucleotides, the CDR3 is TGTGCCAGCAGCCGGACCCGGCACAGCGTCCACGAGCAGTACTTC.

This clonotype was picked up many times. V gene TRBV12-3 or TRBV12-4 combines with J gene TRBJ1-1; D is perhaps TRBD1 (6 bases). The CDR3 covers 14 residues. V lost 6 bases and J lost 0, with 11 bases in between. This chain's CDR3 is CASRVTGLNTEAFF. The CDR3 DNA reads TGTGCCAGCAGGGTGACAGGACTGAACACTGAAGCTTTCTTT.

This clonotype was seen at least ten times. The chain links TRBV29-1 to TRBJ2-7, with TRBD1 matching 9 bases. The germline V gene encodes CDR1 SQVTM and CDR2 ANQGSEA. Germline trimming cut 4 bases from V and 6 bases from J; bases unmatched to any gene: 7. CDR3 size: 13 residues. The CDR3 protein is CSVGDRVGGEQYF. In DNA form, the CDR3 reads TGCAGCGTTGGGGACAGGGTGGGGGGCGAGCAGTACTTC.

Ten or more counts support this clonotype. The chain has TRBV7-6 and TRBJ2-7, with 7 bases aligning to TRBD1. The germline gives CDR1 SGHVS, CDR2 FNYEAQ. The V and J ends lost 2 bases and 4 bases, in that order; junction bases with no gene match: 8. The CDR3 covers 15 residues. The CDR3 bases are TGTGCCAGCAGCTTATACCCGAGACAGGGTTACGAGCAGTACTTC. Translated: CASSLYPRQGYEQYF. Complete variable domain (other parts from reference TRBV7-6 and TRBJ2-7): GAGVSQSPRYKVTKRGQDVALRCDPISGHVSLYWYRQALGQGPEFLTYFNYEAQQDKSGLPNDRFSAERPEGSISTLTIQRTEQRDSAMYRCASSLYPRQGYEQYFGPGTRLTVT.

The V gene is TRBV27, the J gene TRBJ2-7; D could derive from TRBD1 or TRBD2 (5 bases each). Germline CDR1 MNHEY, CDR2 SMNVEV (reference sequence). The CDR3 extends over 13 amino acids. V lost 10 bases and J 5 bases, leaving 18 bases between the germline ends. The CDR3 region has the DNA TGTGCCATAGGGGCCCCCGCGGGCAACGAGCAGTACTTC. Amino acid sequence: CAIGAPAGNEQYF.

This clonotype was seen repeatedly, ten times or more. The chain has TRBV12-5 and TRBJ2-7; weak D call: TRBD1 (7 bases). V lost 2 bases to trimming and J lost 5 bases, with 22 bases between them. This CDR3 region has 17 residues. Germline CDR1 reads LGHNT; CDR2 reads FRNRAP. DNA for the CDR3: TGTGCTAGTGGTTTGCGCTGGCGGGACAGAGGGTATGACGAGCAGTACTTC. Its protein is CASGLRWRDRGYDEQYF.

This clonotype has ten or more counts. CDR3 residues: CASSVAITSGGKETQYF. The DNA of the CDR3 is TGTGCCAGCAGCGTAGCAATAACTAGCGGGGGTAAAGAGACCCAGTACTTC. The V gene is TRBV9, the J gene TRBJ2-5, with 11 bases matching TRBD2. V was pared by 0 bases and J by 3 bases, with 7 bases of the junction left unmatched. This CDR3 has 17 residues. Germline CDR1 SGDLS, CDR2 YYNGEE.

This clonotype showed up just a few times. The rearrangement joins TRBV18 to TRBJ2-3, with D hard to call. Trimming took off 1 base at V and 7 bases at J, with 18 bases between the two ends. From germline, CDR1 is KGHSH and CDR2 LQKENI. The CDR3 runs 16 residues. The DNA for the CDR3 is TGTGCCAGCTCACCACGAGAGGACCTAACAGCAAATACGCAGTATTTT. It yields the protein CASSPREDLTANTQYF.

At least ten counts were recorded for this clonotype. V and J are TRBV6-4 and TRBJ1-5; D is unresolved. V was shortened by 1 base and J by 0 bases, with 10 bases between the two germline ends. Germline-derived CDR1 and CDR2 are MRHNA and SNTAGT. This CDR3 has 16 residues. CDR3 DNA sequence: TGTGCCAGCAGTGACTGTAGGTTAAATAGCAATCAGCCCCAGCATTTT. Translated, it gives CASSDCRLNSNQPQHF.

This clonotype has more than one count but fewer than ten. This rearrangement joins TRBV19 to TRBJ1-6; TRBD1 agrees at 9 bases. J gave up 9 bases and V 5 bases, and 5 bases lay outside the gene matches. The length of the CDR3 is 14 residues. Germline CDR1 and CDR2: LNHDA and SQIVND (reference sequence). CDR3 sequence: CASSLDRGFSPLHF. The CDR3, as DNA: TGTGCCAGTAGTCTGGACAGGGGTTTTTCACCCCTCCACTTT. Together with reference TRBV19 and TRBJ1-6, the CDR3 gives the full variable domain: DGGITQSPKYLFRKEGQNVTLSCEQNLNHDAMYWYRQDPGQGLRLIYYSQIVNDFQKGDIAEGYSVSREKKESFPLTVTSAQKNPTAFYLCASSLDRGFSPLHFGNGTRLTVT.

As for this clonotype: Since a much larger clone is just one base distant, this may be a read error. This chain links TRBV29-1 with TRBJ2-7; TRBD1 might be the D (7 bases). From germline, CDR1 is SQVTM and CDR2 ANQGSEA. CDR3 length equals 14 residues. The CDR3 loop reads CSVQGGGSPYGQYF. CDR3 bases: TGCAGCGTCCAGGGGGGTGGTTCTCCCTACGGGCAGTACTTC.

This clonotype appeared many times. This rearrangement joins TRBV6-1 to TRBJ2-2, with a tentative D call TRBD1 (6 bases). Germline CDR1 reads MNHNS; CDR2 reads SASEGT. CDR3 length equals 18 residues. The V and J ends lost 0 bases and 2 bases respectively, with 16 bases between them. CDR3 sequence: CASSEAPGESVNTGELFF. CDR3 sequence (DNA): TGTGCCAGCAGTGAAGCCCCAGGGGAATCAGTCAACACCGGGGAGCTGTTTTTT.

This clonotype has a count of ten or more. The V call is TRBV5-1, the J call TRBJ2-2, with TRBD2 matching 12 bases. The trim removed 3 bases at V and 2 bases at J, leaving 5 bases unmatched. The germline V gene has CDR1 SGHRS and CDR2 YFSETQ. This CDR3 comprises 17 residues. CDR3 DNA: TGCGCCAGCAGCTCCGGACTAGCGGGGCAAAACACCGGGGAGCTGTTTTTT. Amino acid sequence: CASSSGLAGQNTGELFF. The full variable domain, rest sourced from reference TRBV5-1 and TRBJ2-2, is KAGVTQTPRYLIKTRGQQVTLSCSPISGHRSVSWYQQTPGQGLQFLFEYFSETQRNKGNFPGRFSGRQFSNSRSEMNVSTLELGDSALYLCASSSGLAGQNTGELFFGEGSRLTVL.

CDR3 in DNA: TGTGCCAGCAGCTCGGTGTCCGTAACCAATGAGCAGTTCTTC. Translation gives CASSSVSVTNEQFF. This chain joins TRBV7-3 and TRBJ2-1; D unclear. CDR1 SGHTA and CDR2 FQGTGA come from the germline V gene. Trimming cost V 4 bases and J 6 bases, with 13 bases left between them. This CDR3 has 14 amino acids.

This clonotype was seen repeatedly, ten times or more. This CDR3 reads CASSWGQGRTYEQYF. In DNA, the CDR3 is TGTGCCAGCAGCTGGGGGCAGGGGAGGACCTACGAGCAGTACTTC. The chain uses TRBV11-2 and TRBJ2-7; D tentatively reads TRBD1 or TRBD2 (6 bases each). V lost 4 bases, J lost 2 bases, and 15 bases lay in between. Germline-derived CDR1 and CDR2 are SGHAT and FQNNGV. CDR3 length equals 15 residues.

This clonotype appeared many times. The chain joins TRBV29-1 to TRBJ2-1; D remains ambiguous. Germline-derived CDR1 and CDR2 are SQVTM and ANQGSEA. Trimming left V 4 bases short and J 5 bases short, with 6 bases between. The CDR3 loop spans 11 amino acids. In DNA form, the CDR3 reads TGCAGCGTTGTAGGACACAATGAGCAGTTCTTC. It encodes CSVVGHNEQFF.

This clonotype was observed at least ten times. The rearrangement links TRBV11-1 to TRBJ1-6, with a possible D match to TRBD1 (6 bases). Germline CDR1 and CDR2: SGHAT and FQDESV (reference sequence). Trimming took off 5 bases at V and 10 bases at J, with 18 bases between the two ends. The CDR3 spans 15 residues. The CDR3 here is CASSPAGQWKSPLHF. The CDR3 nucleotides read TGTGCCAGCAGCCCAGCCGGACAGTGGAAATCACCCCTCCACTTT.

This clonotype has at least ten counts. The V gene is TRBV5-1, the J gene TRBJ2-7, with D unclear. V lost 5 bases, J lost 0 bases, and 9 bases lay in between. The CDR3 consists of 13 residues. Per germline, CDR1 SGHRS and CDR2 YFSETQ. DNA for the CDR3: TGCGCCAGCAGTTTCGAGTACTCCTACGAGCAGTACTTC. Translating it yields CASSFEYSYEQYF.

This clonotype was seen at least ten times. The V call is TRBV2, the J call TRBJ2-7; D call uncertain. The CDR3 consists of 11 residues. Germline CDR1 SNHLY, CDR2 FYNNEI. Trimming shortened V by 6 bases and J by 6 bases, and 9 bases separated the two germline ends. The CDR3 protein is CASRRTAEQYF. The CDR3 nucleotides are TGTGCCAGCAGAAGGACCGCCGAGCAGTACTTC.

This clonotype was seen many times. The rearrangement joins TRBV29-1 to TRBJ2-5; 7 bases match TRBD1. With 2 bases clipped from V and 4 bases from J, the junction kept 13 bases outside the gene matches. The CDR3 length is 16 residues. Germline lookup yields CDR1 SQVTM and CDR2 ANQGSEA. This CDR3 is CSVEPLDPRDRETQYF. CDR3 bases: TGCAGCGTTGAACCCCTAGACCCCAGGGACAGAGAGACCCAGTACTTC.

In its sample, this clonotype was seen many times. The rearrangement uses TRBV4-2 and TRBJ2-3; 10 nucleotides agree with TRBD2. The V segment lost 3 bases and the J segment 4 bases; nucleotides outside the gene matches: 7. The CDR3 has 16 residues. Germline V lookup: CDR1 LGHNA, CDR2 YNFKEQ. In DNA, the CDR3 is TGTGCCAGCAGCCACCCTAGCGGGAGCGGGCCAGATACGCAGTATTTT. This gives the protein CASSHPSGSGPDTQYF.

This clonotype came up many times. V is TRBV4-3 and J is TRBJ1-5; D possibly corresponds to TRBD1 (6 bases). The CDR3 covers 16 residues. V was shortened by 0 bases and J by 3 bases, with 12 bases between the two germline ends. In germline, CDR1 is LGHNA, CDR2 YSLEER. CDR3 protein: CASSQDWQGYNQPQHF. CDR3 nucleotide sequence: TGCGCCAGCAGCCAAGACTGGCAGGGGTACAATCAGCCCCAGCATTTT.

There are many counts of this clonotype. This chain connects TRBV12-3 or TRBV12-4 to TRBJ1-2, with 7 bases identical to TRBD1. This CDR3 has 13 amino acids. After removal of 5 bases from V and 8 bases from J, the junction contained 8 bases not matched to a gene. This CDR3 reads CASSPGQVGGYTF. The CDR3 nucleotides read TGTGCCAGCAGTCCAGGACAGGTGGGAGGCTACACCTTC.